This TCR beta chain was identified in a study of cytomegalovirus exposure and HLA in healthy donors. General study points: Reportedly, TCR beta sequences accurately predicted HLA-A and HLA-B alleles in most subjects.

Concerning this clone itself: The antigen remains undetermined.

The PCR contained 60 Vbeta and 13 Jbeta primers. Method: immunoSEQ multiplex PCR; TCRdb's copy keeps in-frame clones and lacks some. The sample lists about 140,000 clones; 75% to 90% were seen once. The sequence was obtained from a man aged 35 to 55 in good health and CMV-seronegative. The sequenced sample consisted of PBMCs.

The CDR3 DNA reads as TGTGCCAGCAGCTTAGGTCTTCAACTAGCGGGCGAAGAGACCCAGTACTTC. This translates into CASSLGLQLAGEETQYF. V and J are TRBV13 and TRBJ2-5; 9 nucleotides align to TRBD2. Germline V gene sequence: CDR1 PRHDT, CDR2 FYEKMQ (reference sequence). The junction had 8 bases not matched to a gene; V was cut back by 0 bases and J by 3 bases. The CDR3 totals 17 residues. The full variable domain, in which reference TRBV13 and TRBJ2-5 provide the parts outside the CDR3, is AAGVIQSPRHLIKEKRETATLKCYPIPRHDTVYWYQQGPGQDPQFLISFYEKMQSDKGSIPDRFSAQQFSDYHSELNMSSLELGDSALYFCASSLGLQLAGEETQYFGPGTRLLVL.